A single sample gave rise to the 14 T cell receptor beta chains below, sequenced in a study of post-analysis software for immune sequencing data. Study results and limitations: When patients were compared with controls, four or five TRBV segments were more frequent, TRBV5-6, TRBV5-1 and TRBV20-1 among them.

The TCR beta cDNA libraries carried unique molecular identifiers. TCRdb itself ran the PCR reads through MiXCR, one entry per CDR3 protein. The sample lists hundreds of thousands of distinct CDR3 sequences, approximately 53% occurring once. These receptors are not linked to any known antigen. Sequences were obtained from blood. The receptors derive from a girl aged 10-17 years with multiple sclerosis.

CDR3 protein: CASSARLAERNEQFF. CDR3 nucleotides: TGTGCCAGCAGTGCCCGACTAGCGGAAAGGAATGAGCAGTTCTTC. The chain is built from TRBV12-3 or TRBV12-4 and TRBJ2-1; 9 bases are shared with TRBD2. The CDR3 totals 15 residues. V was pared by 5 bases and J by 7 bases, with 9 bases of the junction left unmatched.

CDR3 sequence: CASSHPTGQSAVVEAFF. Here the CDR3 DNA reads TGCGCCAGCAGCCACCCGACAGGACAATCCGCCGTGGTTGAAGCTTTCTTT. The chain couples TRBV4-1 to TRBJ1-1; possibly TRBD1 for D (6 bases). The length of the CDR3 is 17 residues. V dropped 3 bases and J dropped 7 bases, with 24 bases sitting between them. Germline lookup yields CDR1 MGHRA and CDR2 YSYEKL.

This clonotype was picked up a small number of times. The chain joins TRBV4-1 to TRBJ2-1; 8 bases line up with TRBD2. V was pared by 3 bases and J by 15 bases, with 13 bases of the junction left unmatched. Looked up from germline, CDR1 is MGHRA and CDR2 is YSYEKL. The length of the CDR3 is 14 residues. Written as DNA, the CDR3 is TGCGCCAGCAGCCAGACTTTTAGCGGGGCCGTTGCGTTCTTC. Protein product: CASSQTFSGAVAFF.

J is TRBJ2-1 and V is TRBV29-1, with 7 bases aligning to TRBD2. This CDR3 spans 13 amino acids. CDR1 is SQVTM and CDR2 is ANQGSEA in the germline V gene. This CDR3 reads CGRASGAYNEQFF. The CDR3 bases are TGCGGCCGGGCGAGCGGGGCTTACAATGAGCAGTTCTTC.

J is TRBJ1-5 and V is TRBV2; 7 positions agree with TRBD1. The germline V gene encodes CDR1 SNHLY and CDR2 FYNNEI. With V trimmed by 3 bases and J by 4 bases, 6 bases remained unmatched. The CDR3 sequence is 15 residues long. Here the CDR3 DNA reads TGTGCCAGCAGTGAGGACAGGAAATTTAATCAGCCCCAGCATTTT. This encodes CASSEDRKFNQPQHF.

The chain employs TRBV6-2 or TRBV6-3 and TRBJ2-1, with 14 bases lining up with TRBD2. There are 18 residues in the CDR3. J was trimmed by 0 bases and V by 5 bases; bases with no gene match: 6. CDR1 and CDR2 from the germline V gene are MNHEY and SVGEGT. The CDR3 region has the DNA TGTGCCAGCAGTAATGGACTAGCGGGGGGAAGCTCCTACAATGAGCAGTTCTTC. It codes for CASSNGLAGGSSYNEQFF.

The CDR3 loop is CSARPGLAGGRAKNIQYF. The CDR3 DNA reads as TGCAGTGCTCGCCCGGGACTAGCGGGAGGTAGAGCCAAAAACATTCAGTACTTC. This chain joins TRBV20-1 and TRBJ2-4; TRBD2 aligns across 15 bases. The length of the CDR3 is 18 residues. Germline V CDR1 and CDR2: DFQATT, SNEGSKA (reference sequence). The trim removed 5 bases at V and 0 bases at J, leaving 8 bases unmatched.

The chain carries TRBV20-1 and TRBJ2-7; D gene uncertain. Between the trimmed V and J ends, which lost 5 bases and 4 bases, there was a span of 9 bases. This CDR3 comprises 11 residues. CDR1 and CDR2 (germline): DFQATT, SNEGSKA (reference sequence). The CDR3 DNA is TGCAGTGCTCCGCACCGATACGAGCAGTACTTC. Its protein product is CSAPHRYEQYF.

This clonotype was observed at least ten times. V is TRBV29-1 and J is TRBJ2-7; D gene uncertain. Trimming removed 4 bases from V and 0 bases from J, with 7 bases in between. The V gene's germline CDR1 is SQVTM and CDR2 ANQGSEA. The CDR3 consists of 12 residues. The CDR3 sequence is CSVGRSSYEQYF. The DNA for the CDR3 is TGCAGCGTTGGCAGGAGCTCCTACGAGCAGTACTTC.

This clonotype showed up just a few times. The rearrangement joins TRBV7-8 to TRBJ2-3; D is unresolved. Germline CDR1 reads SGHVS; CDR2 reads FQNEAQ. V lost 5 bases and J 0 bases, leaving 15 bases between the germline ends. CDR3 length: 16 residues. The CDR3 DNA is TGTGCCAGCAGCAACCGCAGGCGTGCCAGCACAGATACGCAGTATTTT. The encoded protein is CASSNRRRASTDTQYF.

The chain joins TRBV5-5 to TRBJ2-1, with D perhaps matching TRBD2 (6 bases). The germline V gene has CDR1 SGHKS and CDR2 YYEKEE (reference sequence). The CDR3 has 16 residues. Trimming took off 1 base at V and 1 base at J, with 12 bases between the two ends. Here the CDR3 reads CASSLMGGSSYNEQFF. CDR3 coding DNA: TGTGCCAGCAGCTTGATGGGAGGCTCATCCTACAATGAGCAGTTCTTC.

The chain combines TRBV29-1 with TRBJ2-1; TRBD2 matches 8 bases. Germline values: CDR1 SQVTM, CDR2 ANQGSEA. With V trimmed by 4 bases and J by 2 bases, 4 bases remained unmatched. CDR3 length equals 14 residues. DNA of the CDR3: TGCAGCGTTGTCGGCGGGGGGCCCTACAATGAGCAGTTCTTC. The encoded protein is CSVVGGGPYNEQFF.

The CDR3 DNA reads as TGTGCCAGCAGCTTAGCGCTGGTGTCTGAGACCCAGTACTTC. Its protein is CASSLALVSETQYF. The chain recombines TRBV7-2 with TRBJ2-5; D unclear. The CDR3 contains 14 residues. CDR1 SGHTA and CDR2 FQGNSA come from the germline V gene. The V gene lost 0 bases and the J gene lost 5 bases, with 10 bases spanning the gap.

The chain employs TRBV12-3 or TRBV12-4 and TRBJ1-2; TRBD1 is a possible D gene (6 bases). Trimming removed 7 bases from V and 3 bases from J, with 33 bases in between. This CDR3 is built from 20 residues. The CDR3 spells CASNRNRPGARPPADYGYTF. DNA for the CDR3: TGTGCCAGCAACAGAAACAGGCCGGGGGCGCGTCCCCCCGCAGACTATGGCTACACCTTC.